The entry below describes one TCR beta chain. The antigen it binds to is not known. Base-call qualities are not available, and no considerably larger clone is one nucleotide away. In the germline V gene (reference sequence), CDR1 corresponds to LNHDA and CDR2 to SQIVND. V drops 7 bases and J drops 2 bases, leaving 8 bases in between. The CDR3 runs 12 amino acids, cysteine and phenylalanine included. This entry keeps only the CDR3 DNA: 36 bases, framed from base 1. Separate from the approximately 670-subject first cohort, the validation cohort of 120 subjects was the group to which the donors belonged. Libraries were made using the immunoSEQ multiplex PCR assay. The source study handled its data this way. A statistical classification framework was built to diagnose cytomegalovirus status from the catalog of TCR beta chain sequences. This immuneACCESS table, as held by TCRdb, lists in-frame sequences with V and J called but not all clones. Of the missing ones, under half trace to an unresolved V gene in checked studies; the others have no known cause. V and J calls and clone size are as listed in that table; D and trimming were resolved from the DNA. For this sample the table gives some 170,000 clones, of which approximately 90% were detected only once. The ten top clones hold 1.4% of the sample.

This sample is part of a study of cytomegalovirus exposure and HLA in healthy donors (dated by TCRdb to about 2017). Notes on the research overall: A later analysis indicated that the 130 or so validation repertoires were generated on the platform also employed for the approximately 700 repertoires of the first cohort. The study aimed to test whether signatures of past pathogen exposure could be identified by cataloging public T cell receptors. High-throughput TCR immunosequencing, statistical association of individual TCRs with disease status, and machine learning were combined to predict cytomegalovirus infection status. Besides the first cohort of more than 650 subjects, a separate validation cohort made up of 120 different subjects was used.

Points the paper makes about the study in general: While some public TCRs were present in many individuals, most TCR sequences turned up only very rarely across donors. In vitro tests confirmed that three of the cytomegalovirus-associated TCR beta chains recognize cytomegalovirus antigens. A later analysis lacked HLA typing for the validation cohort, so it scored co-occurrence in that cohort across all 110 or so repertoires. The classifier was reported to diagnose cytomegalovirus status with high specificity and sensitivity in both the original and validation cohorts. The authors suggested that the approach could potentially be extended to other disease states and immunological phenotypes. The study listed 150 to 200 TCR beta chains as associated with cytomegalovirus. A later analysis found that TCRs clustered in the first cohort also tended to co-occur in the 120 validation repertoires, with 94% of cluster scores above 0.

The TCR originated in a woman younger than 45 in good health and CMV-seronegative. The rearrangement joined TRBV19 to TRBJ1-1, and the D gene may be TRBD1, 5 bases matching. Sequenced: PBMCs. Read as DNA, the sequence is TGTGCCAGTATCCAGGGCAACACTGAAGCTTTCTTT. It translates to CASIQGNTEAFF.